This T cell receptor (beta chain) came from a study of cytomegalovirus exposure and HLA in healthy donors. In the study overall: Roughly 80 million unique TCRs from HLA-typed donors made up an early data release. Study results and limitations: Later findings reportedly placed an Asian-associated ancestry cluster below the roughly 700-donor mean for N-insertions. Some V segments could not be told apart, so they were left out, TRBV6-2 and TRBV6-3 among them.

The J segment lost 4 bases and the V segment lost 2 bases, leaving 8 bases of the junction unmatched. Germline V gene sequence: CDR1 SGHDN, CDR2 FVKESK. The CDR3 is made up of 19 amino acids. This clone was picked up one time. The antigen remains undetermined. In nominal health when sampled, donors likely had unrecorded immune exposures nonetheless. With 60 Vbeta and 13 Jbeta primers, the PCR was carried out. Measured with immunoSEQ multiplex PCR; TCRdb has only the in-frame clones, and not every one. The sample holds 33,000 or so clones, more than 85% seen once. The rearrangement links TRBV14 to TRBJ2-1, with TRBD2 identical over 16 bases. The clonotype was recovered from a woman between 18 and 29 years old in good health and CMV-seronegative. Sequencing used PBMCs. CDR3 bases: TGTGCCAGCAGCCAAATCGGGGGGACTAGCGGGAGGGTATACAATGAGCAGTTCTTC. Amino acids: CASSQIGGTSGRVYNEQFF.